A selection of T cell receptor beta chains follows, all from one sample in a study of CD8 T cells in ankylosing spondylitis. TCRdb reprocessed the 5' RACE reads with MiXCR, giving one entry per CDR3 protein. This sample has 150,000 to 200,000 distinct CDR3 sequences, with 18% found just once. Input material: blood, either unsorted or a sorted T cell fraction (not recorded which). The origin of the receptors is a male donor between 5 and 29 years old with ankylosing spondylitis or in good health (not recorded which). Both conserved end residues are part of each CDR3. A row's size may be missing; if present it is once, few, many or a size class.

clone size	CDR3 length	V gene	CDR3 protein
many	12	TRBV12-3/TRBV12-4	CASSPGGGVQYF
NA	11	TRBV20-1	CSARVLHEQYF
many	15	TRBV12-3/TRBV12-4	CASSLSGAAGYGYTF
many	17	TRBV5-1	CASSLAVVGVRHNEQFF
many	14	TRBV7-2	CASSRGAEQETQYF
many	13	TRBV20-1	CSARSGQVYEQYF
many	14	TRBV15	CATSVPGQEETQYF
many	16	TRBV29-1	CSVIKTSGRGTDTQYF
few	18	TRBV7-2	CASSLLQGGVTQASPLHF
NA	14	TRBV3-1	CASSQGARNQPQHF
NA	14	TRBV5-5	CASSYAGVQETQYF
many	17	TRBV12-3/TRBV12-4	CASSLQGLGLAGNEQFF
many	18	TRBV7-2	CASSLKGPGRAGKETQYF
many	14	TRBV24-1	CATSEREGLNEQFF
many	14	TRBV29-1	CSVAFDTSYNEQFF
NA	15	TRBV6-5	CASSYSGLAGVEQFF
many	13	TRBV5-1	CASSQSAADTQYF
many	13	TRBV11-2	CASSAGLYNEQFF
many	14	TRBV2	CASSSDRSADTQYF
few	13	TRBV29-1	CSVEGQGGYEQYF
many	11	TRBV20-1	CSSQVSETQYF
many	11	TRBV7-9	CASSSQGLRFF
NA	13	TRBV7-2	CARGGPTADTQYF
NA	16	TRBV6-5	CASSYSGHGPNTEAFF
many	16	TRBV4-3	CASSQDRGSSYNEQFF
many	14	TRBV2	CASSVAGGISPLHF
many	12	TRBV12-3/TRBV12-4	CASSVVNTEAFF
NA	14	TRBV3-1	CASSQDWGKRIQYF
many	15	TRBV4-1	CASRVSEGLMETQYF
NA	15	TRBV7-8	CASSLSGQGTGELFF
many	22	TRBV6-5	CASSPTGSGTSGNVWAKNIQYF
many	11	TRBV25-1	CASQNRGRKDF
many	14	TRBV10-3	CAISGQGGSYEQYF
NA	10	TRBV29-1	CSVEDPEQFF
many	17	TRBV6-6	CASEGRQGTLAKNIQYF
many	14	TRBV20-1	CSARDLGSYNEQFF
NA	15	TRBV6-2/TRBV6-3	CASNKLGSSYNEQFF
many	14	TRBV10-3	CAASRDSNYNEQFF
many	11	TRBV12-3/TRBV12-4	CASRTSDEQFF
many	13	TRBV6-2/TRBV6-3	CASTWVDTGELFF
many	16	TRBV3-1	CASSPSGGSSYNEQFF
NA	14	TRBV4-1	CASSQDGLTDTQYF
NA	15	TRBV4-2	CASSQDTGSDEKLFF
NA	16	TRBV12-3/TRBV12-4	CASSSLAGQRTDTQYF
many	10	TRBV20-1	CSARREAQYF
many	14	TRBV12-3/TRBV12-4	CASSLGTSGVTQYF
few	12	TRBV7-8	CASIGGSGTQYF
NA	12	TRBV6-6	CASNTRDSRQYF
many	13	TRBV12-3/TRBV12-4	CASSPPGVNTQYF
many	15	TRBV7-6	CASSSTPGTRDTQYF
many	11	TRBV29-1	CSGGSTDTQYF
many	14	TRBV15	CATSREDNNYGYTF
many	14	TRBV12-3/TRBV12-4	CASRGTSADVLQFF
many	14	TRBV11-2	CASSLEPPGNTIYF